A selection of T cell receptor beta chains follows, all from one sample in a study of T cells after yellow fever vaccination. Using its own MiXCR run on the 5' RACE reads, TCRdb lists one record per CDR3 protein. The sample lists some 340,000 distinct CDR3 sequences, approximately 11% occurring once. The source material was CD4+ T cells sorted from PBMCs, sampled 45 days after the yellow fever booster vaccination. These receptors came from a man younger than 30 who received the YFV17D yellow fever vaccine. The CDR3 runs from the conserved cysteine through the conserved F or W. A D gene is named only where the DNA matches it firmly. Size values are once, few and many counts, or a class for expanded clones, and some rows have none.

DNA,CDR3,D,length,J,size,V
TGTGCCAGCAGTTTATTGGCAGGGCAGAACGAGCAGTACTTC,CASSLLAGQNEQYF,-,14,TRBJ2-7,many,TRBV12-3/TRBV12-4
TGTGCCAGCAGCTTAGGGTCTGCCCAAGAGACCCAGTACTTC,CASSLGSAQETQYF,-,14,TRBJ2-5,few,TRBV7-9
TGCAGTGCTAGTGCGACGGACCTCGGGGATACGCAGTATTTT,CSASATDLGDTQYF,-,14,TRBJ2-3,-,TRBV20-1
TGCGCCAGCAGCCAAACAATAGTATCAGATACGCAGTATTTT,CASSQTIVSDTQYF,-,14,TRBJ2-3,few,TRBV4-3
TGTGCCAGCAGCTTAGCGGGTGGGCAGGGGGACAGCAATTCACCCCTCCACTTT,CASSLAGGQGDSNSPLHF,TRBD1,18,TRBJ1-6,few,TRBV7-6
TGTGCCAGCAGTCCAGGGCTTTCGCGGGGAAACACCATATATTTT,CASSPGLSRGNTIYF,-,15,TRBJ1-3,-,TRBV6-5
TGTGCCAGCAGCTTAGGGGCAGCCTCGAGAAACACCATATATTTT,CASSLGAASRNTIYF,-,15,TRBJ1-3,few,TRBV7-3
TGTGCCAGCAGCTGGGGGTCTAGCACAGATACGCAGTATTTT,CASSWGSSTDTQYF,-,14,TRBJ2-3,few,TRBV5-6
TGTGCCAGCAGTTACTCGGCGGGGGAGGAGCAGTTCTTC,CASSYSAGEEQFF,TRBD2,13,TRBJ2-1,many,TRBV6-5
TGTGCCAGCAGCTCCTCCTCGGCTACAGAGCAGTTCTTC,CASSSSSATEQFF,-,13,TRBJ2-1,many,TRBV9
TGCGCCAGCAGCTTGTTTCGGGTGGAGACCCAGTACTTC,CASSLFRVETQYF,-,13,TRBJ2-5,many,TRBV5-1
TGTGCCAGCAGGAGGACTGAAAAGGTATCCTACGAGCAGTACTTC,CASRRTEKVSYEQYF,-,15,TRBJ2-7,few,TRBV4-2
TGCAGTGCTAGACCCTTAGCGGGGGGGCCCAACATTCAGTACTTC,CSARPLAGGPNIQYF,TRBD2,15,TRBJ2-4,-,TRBV20-1
TGTGCCAGCTCACGAAGGACTAGCGGGACCACAGATACGCAGTATTTT,CASSRRTSGTTDTQYF,TRBD2,16,TRBJ2-3,-,TRBV18
TGTGCCAGCAGCTTCGACAACACTGAAGCTTTCTTT,CASSFDNTEAFF,-,12,TRBJ1-1,many,TRBV7-9
TGTGCCAGCAGTTACCGGCCAGGGGACAATCAGCCCCAGCATTTT,CASSYRPGDNQPQHF,-,15,TRBJ1-5,few,TRBV6-2/TRBV6-3
TGTGCCAGCAGACATCCGGGCGGCGCAGGGAATGAGCAGTTCTTC,CASRHPGGAGNEQFF,-,15,TRBJ2-1,few,TRBV6-2/TRBV6-3
TGCAGTGCGACTAGCGGGGGCCCCACAGATACGCAGTATTTT,CSATSGGPTDTQYF,TRBD2,14,TRBJ2-3,-,TRBV20-1
TGTGCCAGCGTTGGTAGAGGGACCCAGTACTTC,CASVGRGTQYF,-,11,TRBJ2-5,many,TRBV25-1
TGTGCCAGCAGACCCGCGGGCAGCTATGATACGCAGTATTTT,CASRPAGSYDTQYF,-,14,TRBJ2-3,few,TRBV2
TGTGCCAGCAGCTTAGTAGCGGCACGCGGCACAGATACGCAGTATTTT,CASSLVAARGTDTQYF,-,16,TRBJ2-3,-,TRBV7-2
TGTGCCATCAGTGTGGGGTCAGATACGCAGTATTTT,CAISVGSDTQYF,-,12,TRBJ2-3,-,TRBV10-3
TGTGCCAGCAGCCCTTCGACAGGGGGTAGGCAAAACATTCAGTACTTC,CASSPSTGGRQNIQYF,TRBD1,16,TRBJ2-4,many,TRBV4-2
TGTGCCATAGAGGGAGGTTCTGGGGCCAACGTCCTGACTTTC,CAIEGGSGANVLTF,-,14,TRBJ2-6,few,TRBV28
TGCAGCGTTGGTTTTTGGGGGGGGGCCAGATATGAGCAGTTCTTC,CSVGFWGGARYEQFF,-,15,TRBJ2-1,-,TRBV29-1
TGTGCCAGCAGCGTAGCAGGTCAGGGGGTGTACAATGAGCAGTTCTTC,CASSVAGQGVYNEQFF,TRBD1,16,TRBJ2-1,few,TRBV9
TGTGCCAGCAGCGTGGGGACTAGCGGCTACACAGATACGCAGTATTTT,CASSVGTSGYTDTQYF,TRBD2,16,TRBJ2-3,few,TRBV9
TGTGCCAGCAGAAGAGCGGGGGAGGTCTACGAGCAGTACTTC,CASRRAGEVYEQYF,TRBD2,14,TRBJ2-7,-,TRBV6-5
TGTGCCAGCTCGTCCAGGGGTATTAATGAAAAACTGTTTTTT,CASSSRGINEKLFF,-,14,TRBJ1-4,few,TRBV18
TGCGCCAGCAGCTTGGGGTCTCGGGCCCGGAACACCGGGGAGCTGTTTTTT,CASSLGSRARNTGELFF,-,17,TRBJ2-2,-,TRBV5-1
TGTGCCAGCAGTTACGGAGGGGCGTGGGGAGGAGAGACCCAGTACTTC,CASSYGGAWGGETQYF,-,16,TRBJ2-5,many,TRBV6-5
TGTGCCTGGAGTGTACTAGCCTGGGAGACCCAGTACTTC,CAWSVLAWETQYF,-,13,TRBJ2-5,few,TRBV30
TGCAGTGCTAGAGATCTATCAGATACGCAGTATTTT,CSARDLSDTQYF,-,12,TRBJ2-3,-,TRBV20-1
TGCGCCAGCAGCTTGGGACAGGGGAAGGCCGGGGAGCTGTTTTTT,CASSLGQGKAGELFF,TRBD1,15,TRBJ2-2,-,TRBV5-1
TGCGCCAGCAGCTTGGTACCGGGGCAATACAATGAGCAGTTCTTC,CASSLVPGQYNEQFF,-,15,TRBJ2-1,-,TRBV5-1
TGTGCCAGCAGTTCCCCCAATCAGCCCCAGCATTTT,CASSSPNQPQHF,-,12,TRBJ1-5,-,TRBV28